This TCR beta chain was retrieved from a study of blood T cell repertoires in COVID-19. Seattle researchers signed up patients amid active infection and tracked them longitudinally. In the study's own analysis: It was from reference gene primer amplification that nucleated cell counts were estimated. The table came from immunoSEQ multiplex PCR; TCRdb's copy has only in-frame clones and leaves some out. V and J calls and clone size follow that table, whereas D and trimming were derived from the DNA. The sample yields about 320,000 clones, approximately 89% seen once. CDR1 is SGDLS, CDR2 YYNGEE, per germline. CDR3 length: 16 residues. Trimming took off 10 bases at V and 7 bases at J, with 24 bases between the two ends.

This chain links TRBV9 with TRBJ1-6; tentative D call: TRBD1 (5 bases). Sequencing was done on a sample of peripheral blood. This sequence was found in a young woman with COVID-19, enrolled during active disease. CDR3 residues: CAPRGEDPPSNSPLHF. Here the CDR3 DNA reads TGTGCCCCCCGGGGGGAGGACCCTCCCTCGAATTCACCCCTCCACTTT.